This entry lists 3 T cell receptor beta chains sequenced from one sample in a study of T cell changes during pregnancy in multiple sclerosis. Sequencing was performed with immunoSEQ multiplex PCR; in TCRdb, only in-frame clones are kept and a portion is missing. The data hold around 99,000 clones, with less than 95% observed a single time. The sequencing here drew on peripheral blood, taken in the third trimester of pregnancy. Every receptor here comes from a female donor in good health, enrolled as a control in a pregnancy study.

V gene TRBV4-2 combines with J gene TRBJ1-6, with 11 bases lining up with TRBD1. Germline V gene lookup returns CDR1 LGHNA and CDR2 YNFKEQ. This CDR3 is built from 17 residues. V shed 0 bases and J 7 bases; nucleotides not matched to a gene: 5. CDR3 amino acids: CASSQETRDRGNSPLHF. CDR3 DNA sequence: TGTGCCAGCAGCCAAGAAACTCGGGACAGGGGGAATTCACCCCTCCACTTT.

This clone is a singleton in its sample. V is TRBV5-8 and J is TRBJ2-3; no reliable D call. This CDR3 region has 17 residues. CDR1 is SGHTS, CDR2 YDEGEE, per germline. Trimming removed 0 bases at V and 2 bases at J, with 16 bases between. This CDR3 reads CASSLGSTSLTTDTQYF. CDR3 nucleotides: TGTGCCAGCAGCTTGGGGTCGACATCCCTCACCACAGATACGCAGTATTTT.

V is TRBV30 and J is TRBJ2-2; D possibly corresponds to TRBD1 (6 bases). The CDR3 contains 13 residues. The V end lost 3 bases, the J end lost 7 bases, and 12 bases lay between the germline ends. From germline, CDR1 is GTSNPN and CDR2 SVGIG (reference sequence). The CDR3 DNA follows: TGTGCCTGGAGGGGCAGGGGAAACGGGGAGCTGTTTTTT. Protein product: CAWRGRGNGELFF.